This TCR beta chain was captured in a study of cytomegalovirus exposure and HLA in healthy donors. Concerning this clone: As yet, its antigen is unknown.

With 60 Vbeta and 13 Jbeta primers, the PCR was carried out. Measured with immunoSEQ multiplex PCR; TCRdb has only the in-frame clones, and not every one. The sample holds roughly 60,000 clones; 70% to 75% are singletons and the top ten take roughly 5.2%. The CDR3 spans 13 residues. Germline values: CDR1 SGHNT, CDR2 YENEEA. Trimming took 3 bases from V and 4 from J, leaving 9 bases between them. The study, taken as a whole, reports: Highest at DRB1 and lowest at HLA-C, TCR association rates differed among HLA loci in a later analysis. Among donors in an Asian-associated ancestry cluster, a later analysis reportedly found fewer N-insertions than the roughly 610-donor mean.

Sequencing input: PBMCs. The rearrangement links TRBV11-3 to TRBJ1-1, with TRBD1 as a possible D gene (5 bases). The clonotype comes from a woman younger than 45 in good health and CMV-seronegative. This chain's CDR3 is CASSLGRLTEAFF. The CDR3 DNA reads TGTGCCAGCAGCTTGGGGCGGCTCACTGAAGCTTTCTTT.